This entry lists 26 T cell receptor beta chains sequenced from one sample in a study of neurological immune-mediated disorders (dated by TCRdb to between 2018 and 2021). The library was generated by 5' RACE. The sequencing machine was an Illumina HiSeq 2500. Using fastp at Q25 and MiXCR, TCRdb reprocessed the public reads and kept productive beta chains. Each entry is one CDR3 protein sequence, shown with its most common DNA and genes. This sample lists roughly 56,000 distinct CDR3 sequences; roughly an eighth were detected once. The ten largest clones take up 1.8% of the sample. Sequenced material: PBMCs. All receptors derive from a man in his sixties in good health.

This clonotype was recorded at least ten times. This chain uses TRBV5-1 with TRBJ2-3, with TRBD1 matching over 7 bases. Trimming removed 0 bases from V and 2 bases from J; junction bases left unmatched: 3. This CDR3 is built from 15 residues. Germline V CDR1 and CDR2: SGHRS, YFSETQ. The CDR3 DNA follows: TGCGCCAGCAGCTTGGGGGACAGATTCACAGATACGCAGTATTTT. Amino acids: CASSLGDRFTDTQYF.

The chain recombines TRBV5-1 with TRBJ2-5, with 7 bases matching TRBD2. The CDR3 loop spans 14 amino acids. Germline CDR1 SGHRS, CDR2 YFSETQ. This CDR3 is CDRSWGLLQETQYF. CDR3 nucleotides: TGCGACAGAAGCTGGGGACTATTACAAGAGACCCAGTACTTC.

This clonotype was counted ten times or more. CDR3: CASSYWTEAFF. The CDR3 DNA reads as TGTGCCAGCAGTTACTGGACTGAAGCTTTCTTT. The rearrangement uses TRBV6-5 and TRBJ1-1, with unresolved D. The length of the CDR3 is 11 residues. The V gene's germline CDR1 is MNHEY and CDR2 SVGAGI. With 1 base removed from V and 5 bases from J, the gap between germline ends came to 2 bases.

A note on this clonotype: Just one base apart from a much larger clone, this may be a read error. The genes are TRBV6-4 and TRBJ2-1; D is possibly TRBD2 (7 bases). The CDR3 covers 16 residues. Between the trimmed V and J ends, which lost 3 bases and 5 bases, there was a span of 17 bases. Germline lookup yields CDR1 MRHNA and CDR2 SNTAGT. For the CDR3, the DNA is TGTGCCAGCAGTGATCTGGGCGCGGGGGCCCACAATGAGCAGTTCTTC. Translating gives CASSDLGAGAHNEQFF.

This clonotype was detected a few times. The gene calls are TRBV5-4 and TRBJ1-1; D remains ambiguous. Germline-derived CDR1 and CDR2 are SGHNT and YYREEE (reference sequence). The CDR3 contains 13 residues. Trimming shortened V by 2 bases and J by 0 bases, and 5 bases separated the two germline ends. The CDR3 is CASSFQVNTEAFF. The CDR3 bases are TGTGCCAGCAGCTTCCAGGTGAACACTGAAGCTTTCTTT.

This clonotype was detected many times. The rearrangement uses TRBV7-9 and TRBJ2-1; 8 nucleotides match TRBD1. CDR3 length: 15 amino acids. Germline CDR1 reads SEHNR; CDR2 reads FQNEAQ (reference sequence). The trim removed 2 bases at V and 0 bases at J, leaving 0 bases unmatched. CDR3 DNA sequence: TGTGCCAGCAGCTTAACAGGGGGCTCCTACAATGAGCAGTTCTTC. It is translated as CASSLTGGSYNEQFF.

The CDR3 reads CATSSLLGNTGELFF. In nucleotides, the CDR3 is TGTGCCACCAGCAGCTTGCTTGGGAACACCGGGGAGCTGTTTTTT. The J gene is TRBJ2-2, the V gene TRBV15; no firm D call. Trimming cost V 3 bases and J 1 base, with 9 bases left between them. Germline CDR1 LNHNV, CDR2 YYDKDF (reference sequence). CDR3 length: 15 residues.

This clonotype has a count of ten or more. This sequence joins TRBV25-1 and TRBJ2-7, with D possibly being TRBD1 or TRBD2 (5 bases each). The CDR3 has 13 residues. Germline CDR1 MGHDK, CDR2 SYGVNS. Between the trimmed V and J ends, which lost 6 bases and 0 bases, there was a span of 9 bases. CDR3 sequence: CASRGVNSYEQYF. In DNA, the CDR3 is TGTGCCAGCAGGGGGGTTAACTCCTACGAGCAGTACTTC.

In this sample, this clonotype turned up many times. In DNA, the CDR3 is TGTGCCAGCAGCCTGGGGACAGGGCTGAACACTGAAGCTTTCTTT. It translates to CASSLGTGLNTEAFF. V is TRBV7-2 and J is TRBJ1-1; 9 bases map to TRBD1. CDR3 length: 15 residues. V trimming: 5 bases; J trimming: 0 bases; junction bases outside the gene matches: 4. Looked up from germline, CDR1 is SGHTA and CDR2 is FQGNSA.

This clonotype was recorded many times. The V gene is TRBV7-2, the J gene TRBJ2-4, with 10 bases lining up with TRBD1. CDR1 and CDR2 (germline): SGHTA, FQGNSA. The CDR3 sequence is 19 residues long. Trimming removed 1 base from V and 2 bases from J; junction bases left unmatched: 11. The CDR3 is CASSLVWTGGGLTKNIQYF. CDR3 bases: TGTGCCAGCAGCTTAGTGTGGACAGGGGGAGGGTTAACCAAAAACATTCAGTACTTC.

This clonotype was seen at least ten times. This chain links TRBV5-1 with TRBJ2-5; D unresolved. This CDR3 has 12 amino acids. Germline V CDR1 and CDR2: SGHRS, YFSETQ. Between the trimmed V and J ends, which lost 0 bases and 4 bases, there was a span of 4 bases. This chain's CDR3 is CASSLGTETQYF. The CDR3 DNA is TGCGCCAGCAGCTTGGGGACAGAGACCCAGTACTTC.

The gene calls are TRBV6-6 and TRBJ1-1; TRBD1 aligns across 7 bases. The CDR3 spans 14 residues. CDR1 is MNHNY, CDR2 SVGAGI, per germline (reference sequence). J was trimmed by 3 bases and V by 2 bases; bases with no gene match: 3. The CDR3 reads CASSYGTVYTEAFF. DNA of the CDR3: TGTGCCAGCAGTTACGGGACAGTATACACTGAAGCTTTCTTT.

The chain carries TRBV29-1 and TRBJ1-1; D is possibly TRBD1 (5 bases). Germline V gene data show CDR1 as SQVTM and CDR2 as ANQGSEA. The CDR3 runs 11 residues. V was trimmed by 4 bases and J by 10 bases, leaving 13 bases between them. CDR3 coding DNA: TGCAGCGTTGGAGGTGCAGGGCGAGCTTTCTTT. This translates into CSVGGAGRAFF. Supplemented by reference TRBV29-1 and TRBJ1-1, the full variable domain reads SAVISQKPSRDICQRGTSLTIQCQVDSQVTMMFWYRQQPGQSLTLIATANQGSEATYESGFVIDKFPISRPNLTFSTLTVSNMSPEDSSIYLCSVGGAGRAFFGQGTRLTVV.

This clonotype was observed many times. The chain is built from TRBV18 and TRBJ1-2; D is unresolved. The germline V gene encodes CDR1 KGHSH and CDR2 LQKENI. There are 14 residues in the CDR3. V lost 2 bases, J lost 3 bases, and 10 bases lay in between. CDR3 nucleotide sequence: TGTGCCAGCTCACCAGGTGGTGGCGACTATGGCTACACCTTC. It encodes CASSPGGGDYGYTF.

This clonotype has a count of ten or more. This sequence joins TRBV7-9 and TRBJ1-1; D call uncertain. The CDR3 loop spans 12 amino acids. The V gene's germline CDR1 is SEHNR and CDR2 FQNEAQ (reference sequence). The V gene lost 3 bases and the J gene lost 8 bases, with 10 bases spanning the gap. This CDR3 is CASSFSVAEAFF. The DNA of the CDR3 is TGTGCCAGCAGCTTTTCAGTCGCGGAAGCTTTCTTT.

This clonotype was counted many times. The genes are TRBV24-1 and TRBJ2-2; 11 positions agree with TRBD1. Germline V gives CDR1 KGHDR, CDR2 SFDVKD. V lost 0 bases, J lost 5 bases, and 4 bases stayed unmatched. CDR3 length equals 17 residues. The CDR3 region has the DNA TGTGCCACCAGTGATTTGTCCGGGACAGGGGGAACCGGGGAGCTGTTTTTT. Its translation: CATSDLSGTGGTGELFF.

Points on this clonotype: A read error may account for a junction end that differs from germline. The chain links TRBV5-1 to TRBJ2-7; 8 positions match TRBD1. CDR3 length equals 15 residues. Germline values: CDR1 SGHRS, CDR2 YFSETQ. The CDR3 DNA is TGCGTCAGCAGTTACGGACAGGGTAGTTCCTACGAGCAGTACTTC. This sequence encodes CVSSYGQGSSYEQYF.

The table lists this clonotype with many counts. This chain uses TRBV7-2 with TRBJ2-5, with 8 nucleotides matching TRBD2. Germline V gives CDR1 SGHTA, CDR2 FQGNSA. Trimming removed 3 bases from V and 4 bases from J; junction bases left unmatched: 4. The CDR3 has 14 amino acids. The CDR3 is CASSFDGGGETQYF. CDR3 nucleotides: TGTGCCAGCAGCTTCGACGGGGGGGGAGAGACCCAGTACTTC.

This clonotype was observed a few times. CDR3 nucleotide sequence: TGTGCCAGCAGCCAAGTAGGGACGCAGAATTCACCCCTCCACTTT. Amino acids: CASSQVGTQNSPLHF. This chain uses TRBV4-2 with TRBJ1-6; a possible D gene is TRBD1 (5 bases). Trimming left V 1 base short and J 7 bases short, with 11 bases between. The CDR3 has 15 amino acids. Germline CDR1 and CDR2: LGHNA and YNFKEQ.

This clonotype came up many times. This chain uses TRBV10-3 with TRBJ2-1; maybe TRBD1 (6 bases). Germline assignment: CDR1 ENHRY and CDR2 SYGVKD. Trimming removed 6 bases at V and 9 bases at J, with 15 bases between. This CDR3 is 13 amino acids long. Written as DNA, the CDR3 is TGTGCCATCAGGGGGGCCACCATGGGTGAGCAGTTCTTC. Amino acid sequence: CAIRGATMGEQFF.

This clonotype was recorded many times. The chain employs TRBV29-1 and TRBJ1-1; 10 bases map to TRBD1. This CDR3 comprises 13 residues. J lost 5 bases, V lost 6 bases, and 6 bases had no gene match. Germline loops: CDR1 SQVTM, CDR2 ANQGSEA. The DNA of the CDR3 is TGCAGCGTCTTGGGACAGGGGAAGACTGAAGCTTTCTTT. The encoded protein is CSVLGQGKTEAFF.

The chain carries TRBV20-1 and TRBJ1-6, with D unresolved. V was clipped by 2 bases and J by 10 bases, with 12 bases between them. This CDR3 has 13 residues. CDR1 is DFQATT and CDR2 is SNEGSKA in the germline V gene (reference sequence). CDR3 DNA sequence: TGCAGTGCTAGATCTCAGAGGACCTCACCCCTCCACTTT. It translates to CSARSQRTSPLHF.

Concerning this clonotype: Germline is not matched at one junction end, which may reflect a read error. The V gene is TRBV15, the J gene TRBJ2-3; D is possibly TRBD1 (5 bases). Per germline, CDR1 LNHNV and CDR2 YYDKDF (reference sequence). The CDR3 totals 17 residues. CDR3 loop: CATSSTTGAPDTYTQYF. The CDR3 DNA reads as TGTGCCACCAGCAGCACCACCGGAGCGCCGGACACATATACGCAGTATTTT.

This clonotype was observed many times. The chain is built from TRBV6-5 and TRBJ2-7; D is unclear. CDR1 and CDR2 (germline): MNHEY, SVGAGI. The CDR3 consists of 15 residues. Trimming took off 6 bases at V and 2 bases at J, with 17 bases between the two ends. The CDR3 coding sequence is TGTGCCAGCAGCAGAGACGTGGACGTAACCTACGAGCAGTACTTC. This gives the protein CASSRDVDVTYEQYF.

This clonotype showed up many times. This chain links TRBV28 with TRBJ1-2; D is uncertain. The CDR3 runs to 14 residues. Trimming cost V 7 bases and J 1 base, with 13 bases left between them. In germline, CDR1 is MDHEN, CDR2 SYDVKM. The CDR3 loop is CASNRDAINYGYTF. CDR3 DNA: TGTGCCAGCAACAGAGACGCGATTAACTATGGCTACACCTTC.

This clonotype was observed a few times. This sequence joins TRBV12-3 or TRBV12-4 and TRBJ2-5; D gene uncertain. CDR3 length: 12 residues. Trimming took off 2 bases at V and 4 bases at J, with 5 bases between the two ends. The chain's CDR3 is CASSLIGETQYF. CDR3 bases: TGTGCCAGCAGTTTAATAGGAGAGACCCAGTACTTC.